The 17 T cell receptor beta chains in this list originate from one sample, sequenced in a study of identical twins. MiXCR, applied by TCRdb to the 5' RACE reads, yields one record per CDR3 protein. The profile shows around 370,000 distinct CDR3 sequences, approximately 10% of them singletons. Sequencing was done on a sample of naive T cells sorted from blood. All receptors derive from a woman aged 45-65 years in good health.

This clonotype was detected many times. The chain is built from TRBV14 and TRBJ1-2; D remains ambiguous. V lost 1 base and J lost 8, with 5 bases in between. The CDR3 has 11 residues. Germline V gene lookup returns CDR1 SGHDN and CDR2 FVKESK. The CDR3 loop reads CASSQAAGYTF. CDR3 bases: TGTGCCAGCAGCCAAGCGGCGGGCTACACCTTC.

The rearrangement links TRBV20-1 to TRBJ2-7; 8 bases line up with TRBD1. This CDR3 is built from 14 residues. Germline CDR1 and CDR2: DFQATT and SNEGSKA (reference sequence). Unmatched junction bases numbered 8, after V lost 3 bases and J lost 4 bases. The CDR3 region is CSARRDRLLYEQYF. DNA for the CDR3: TGCAGTGCTAGGCGGGACAGGCTATTATACGAGCAGTACTTC.

V gene TRBV6-2 or TRBV6-3 combines with J gene TRBJ2-3, with D hard to call. The CDR3 covers 14 residues. With 2 bases removed from V and 4 bases from J, the gap between germline ends came to 10 bases. Germline CDR1 MNHEY, CDR2 SVGEGT. CDR3 sequence reads: CASSYGYGADTQYF. The CDR3 DNA reads as TGTGCCAGCAGTTACGGATACGGAGCAGATACGCAGTATTTT.

This chain links TRBV13 with TRBJ2-1; tentatively, D is TRBD1 or TRBD2 (6 bases each). CDR1 is PRHDT, CDR2 FYEKMQ, per germline (reference sequence). The CDR3 has 13 residues. V dropped 5 bases and J dropped 12 bases, with 17 bases sitting between them. For the CDR3, the DNA is TGTGCCAGCAGCGGGGTGGAGGGGGACACGCAGTTCTTC. The encoded protein is CASSGVEGDTQFF.

Many counts were recorded for this clonotype. This chain uses TRBV5-1 with TRBJ2-7, with D perhaps TRBD2 (6 bases). This CDR3 has 15 residues. Germline V gene data show CDR1 as SGHRS and CDR2 as YFSETQ. The V end lost 0 bases, the J end lost 2 bases, and 12 bases lay between the germline ends. CDR3: CASSLDGSGTYEQYV. The CDR3 DNA is TGCGCCAGCAGCTTGGATGGTAGCGGAACCTACGAGCAGTACGTC.

In this sample, this clonotype turned up a few times. The chain carries TRBV10-3 and TRBJ1-5, with D possibly being TRBD1 (6 bases). CDR3 size: 14 residues. V dropped 6 bases and J dropped 0 bases, with 9 bases sitting between them. The V gene's germline CDR1 is ENHRY and CDR2 SYGVKD. The CDR3 is CAISRDNSNQPQHF. Written as DNA, the CDR3 is TGTGCCATCAGCCGGGACAATAGCAATCAGCCCCAGCATTTT.

The DNA for the CDR3 is TGCGCCAGCAGCTTGGGGGACAGGGCCGATCAGCCCCAGCATTTT. Its protein is CASSLGDRADQPQHF. V gene TRBV5-1 combines with J gene TRBJ1-5; 9 positions agree with TRBD1. The CDR3 runs to 15 residues. Looked up from germline, CDR1 is SGHRS and CDR2 is YFSETQ. J lost 5 bases, V lost 0 bases, and 3 bases had no gene match.

This clonotype was observed a few times. The gene calls are TRBV24-1 and TRBJ2-2; D not certain. This CDR3 comprises 13 residues. V was cut by 2 bases and J by 3 bases, with 3 bases left in between. From germline, CDR1 is KGHDR and CDR2 SFDVKD. The CDR3 region is CATSDSDTGELFF. The DNA of the CDR3 is TGTGCCACCAGTGATTCCGACACCGGGGAGCTGTTTTTT.

The rearrangement links TRBV20-1 to TRBJ1-1, with TRBD1 as a possible D gene (5 bases). Trimming pared 7 bases from V and 0 bases from J, leaving 18 bases between. The length of the CDR3 is 15 residues. Germline V gene lookup returns CDR1 DFQATT and CDR2 SNEGSKA (reference sequence). The CDR3: CSVRRSGQMNTEAFF. CDR3 bases: TGCAGTGTCCGCAGATCGGGGCAGATGAACACTGAAGCTTTCTTT.

This clonotype was seen more than once but under ten times. V usage is TRBV12-3 or TRBV12-4 and J usage is TRBJ2-5; D possibly corresponds to TRBD1 (6 bases). V shed 7 bases and J shed 5 bases, with 14 bases lying between them. The CDR3 length is 13 residues. The CDR3 sequence: CASNTGLGETQYF. The CDR3, as DNA: TGTGCCAGCAATACAGGGCTCGGGGAGACCCAGTACTTC.

This chain connects TRBV5-1 to TRBJ2-2, with no clear D. The CDR3 runs 13 residues. Germline values: CDR1 SGHRS, CDR2 YFSETQ. Trimming left V 2 bases short and J 5 bases short, with 7 bases between. The CDR3 sequence is CASSFKVTGELFF. The DNA of the CDR3 is TGCGCCAGCAGCTTCAAGGTGACCGGGGAGCTGTTTTTT.

The chain recombines TRBV3-1 with TRBJ2-5; perhaps TRBD1 as D (5 bases). CDR3 length equals 15 residues. Germline V CDR1 and CDR2: LGHDT, YNNKEL (reference sequence). The V end was cut by 0 bases, the J end by 4 bases, with 12 bases between. Here the CDR3 reads CASSQDTKGVETQYF. The CDR3 DNA follows: TGTGCCAGCAGCCAAGATACGAAAGGGGTAGAGACCCAGTACTTC.

This clonotype was detected only a few times. The chain employs TRBV12-3 or TRBV12-4 and TRBJ2-5; D is ambiguous. The CDR3 covers 12 residues. The germline V and J ends were trimmed by 3 bases and 8 bases, with 10 bases remaining between them. The CDR3: CASSFERITQYF. CDR3 in DNA: TGTGCCAGCAGTTTTGAGCGAATCACCCAGTACTTC.

The rearrangement links TRBV7-6 to TRBJ2-4, with TRBD1 matching over 11 bases. The CDR3 totals 17 residues. Trimming cost V 1 base and J 0 bases; bases outside gene matches: 2. Looked up from germline, CDR1 is SGHVS and CDR2 is FNYEAQ. CDR3 sequence (DNA): TGTGCCAGCAGCTTAGGGGGGACAGGGGGAGCCAAAAACATTCAGTACTTC. This encodes CASSLGGTGGAKNIQYF.

The CDR3 is CASSGFGQDTQYF. In DNA form, the CDR3 reads TGTGCCAGCAGTGGCTTCGGACAAGATACGCAGTATTTT. V usage is TRBV6-2 or TRBV6-3 and J usage is TRBJ2-3; possible D gene TRBD1, 5 bases. Germline CDR1 reads MNHEY; CDR2 reads SVGEGT. Trimming stripped 5 bases from V and 5 bases from J, with 11 bases between. The CDR3 totals 13 residues.

The table lists this clonotype with many counts. This sequence joins TRBV7-9 and TRBJ1-1; D might be TRBD1 (6 bases). V was trimmed by 1 base and J by 0 bases, leaving 12 bases between them. CDR1 and CDR2 (germline): SEHNR, FQNEAQ (reference sequence). The length of the CDR3 is 16 residues. The CDR3 DNA follows: TGTGCCAGCAGCTTAGGAGGGACACAGATGAACACTGAAGCTTTCTTT. This codes for CASSLGGTQMNTEAFF.

The chain couples TRBV6-1 to TRBJ1-6; D is unclear. V lost 1 base and J 8 bases, leaving 6 bases between the germline ends. The CDR3 is 13 amino acids. Germline CDR1 reads MNHNS; CDR2 reads SASEGT. The CDR3 sequence: CASSEDADSPLHF. The CDR3 DNA follows: TGTGCCAGCAGTGAAGACGCGGATTCACCCCTCCACTTT.